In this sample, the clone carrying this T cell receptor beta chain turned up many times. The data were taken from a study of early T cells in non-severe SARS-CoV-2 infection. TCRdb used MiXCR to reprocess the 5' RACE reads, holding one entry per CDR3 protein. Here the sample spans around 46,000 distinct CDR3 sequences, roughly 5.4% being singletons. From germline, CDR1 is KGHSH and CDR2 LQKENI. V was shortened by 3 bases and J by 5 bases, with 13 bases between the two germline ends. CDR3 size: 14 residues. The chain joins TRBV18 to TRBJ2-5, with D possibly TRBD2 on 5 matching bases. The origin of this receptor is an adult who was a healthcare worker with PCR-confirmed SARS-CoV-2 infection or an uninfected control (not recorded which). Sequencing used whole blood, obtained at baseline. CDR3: CASSPPSRGETQYF. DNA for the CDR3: TGTGCCAGCTCACCCCCCTCCCGAGGGGAGACCCAGTACTTC.